One sample yielded the 30 T cell receptor beta chains listed below, sequenced in a study of blood T cell repertoires in COVID-19 (dated by TCRdb to the early 2020s). Library preparation was by the immunoSEQ multiplex PCR assay. The table was pulled from immuneACCESS by TCRdb, which kept in-frame rearrangements only. Such tables lose some clones; where checked, under half of the loss comes from unresolved V genes, and the rest has no known cause. This sample is represented by 90,000 to 100,000 clones; approximately 86% of them were singletons. The ten largest clones capture over 1.5% of the sample. Sequencing was carried out using peripheral blood. All receptors come from a man aged 80 or over with acute or convalescent COVID-19.

The chain has TRBV19 and TRBJ1-6, with 7 bases fitting TRBD1. The CDR3 contains 14 residues. Trimming cost V 9 bases and J 6 bases; bases outside gene matches: 8. Per the germline V gene, CDR1 is LNHDA and CDR2 is SQIVND (reference sequence). CDR3 in DNA: TGTGCCAGCCAGAGGCGGGACAGTAATTCACCCCTCCACTTT. It encodes CASQRRDSNSPLHF.

This rearrangement joins TRBV3-1 (or the pseudogene TRBV3-2) to TRBJ2-3; the match to TRBD2 covers 12 bases. Germline CDR1 and CDR2: LGHDT and YNNKEL (reference sequence). The CDR3 covers 17 residues. With V trimmed by 4 bases and J by 0 bases, 5 bases remained unmatched. CDR3 coding DNA: TGTGCCAGCAGCCCGTTCGGACTAGCGGGAAGCACAGATACGCAGTATTTT. The encoded protein is CASSPFGLAGSTDTQYF.

V and J are TRBV28 and TRBJ1-2, with 9 bases identical to TRBD1. CDR1 MDHEN and CDR2 SYDVKM come from the germline V gene. Germline trimming cut 8 bases from V and 3 bases from J; bases unmatched to any gene: 7. The CDR3 is made up of 14 amino acids. The CDR3 DNA reads as TGTGCCAGCGACCCCGGGACAGGGTACTATGGCTACACCTTC. This translates into CASDPGTGYYGYTF.

The chain joins TRBV27 to TRBJ1-3, with 8 bases fitting TRBD1. The CDR3 is 15 residues long. Trimming took 2 bases from V and 7 from J; bases not matched to a gene: 7. Per germline, CDR1 MNHEY and CDR2 SMNVEV (reference sequence). The chain's CDR3 is CASSLRAGGANTIYF. The DNA for the CDR3 is TGTGCCAGCAGTTTAAGGGCAGGGGGCGCGAACACCATATATTTT.

The chain couples TRBV2 to TRBJ1-1; 8 bases line up with TRBD1. Germline assignment: CDR1 SNHLY and CDR2 FYNNEI. This CDR3 region has 14 residues. J was trimmed by 0 bases and V by 5 bases; bases with no gene match: 2. Written as DNA, the CDR3 is TGTGCCAGCAGTTCGGGACAGGTGAACACTGAAGCTTTCTTT. It yields the protein CASSSGQVNTEAFF.

V and J are TRBV9 and TRBJ2-1; 12 positions match TRBD2. The length of the CDR3 is 16 residues. V was pared by 3 bases and J by 5 bases, with 6 bases of the junction left unmatched. Germline lookup yields CDR1 SGDLS and CDR2 YYNGEE. In nucleotides, the CDR3 is TGTGCCAGCAGCGGGACTAGCGGGACGGGGAACAATGAGCAGTTCTTC. Protein sequence: CASSGTSGTGNNEQFF. Full variable domain (rest looked up from reference TRBV9 and TRBJ2-1): DSGVTQTPKHLITATGQRVTLRCSPRSGDLSVYWYQQSLDQGLQFLIQYYNGEERAKGNILERFSAQQFPDLHSELNLSSLELGDSALYFCASSGTSGTGNNEQFFGPGTRLTVL.

This sequence joins TRBV5-8 and TRBJ2-5; tentative D call: TRBD2 (6 bases). The length of the CDR3 is 15 residues. The germline gives CDR1 SGHTS, CDR2 YDEGEE. The V gene lost 6 bases and the J gene lost 4 bases, with 19 bases spanning the gap. This CDR3 reads CASTELASGLETQYF. The CDR3 coding sequence is TGTGCCAGCACCGAACTAGCCTCCGGACTAGAGACCCAGTACTTC.

The genes are TRBV2 and TRBJ2-1; D gene uncertain. The CDR3 spans 14 residues. V was trimmed by 7 bases and J by 7 bases, leaving 17 bases between them. The germline CDR1 and CDR2 sequences are SNHLY and FYNNEI. The CDR3 loop is CASKAELRGNEQFF. DNA for the CDR3: TGTGCCAGCAAGGCGGAGCTCCGTGGGAATGAGCAGTTCTTC.

The chain recombines TRBV12-3 or TRBV12-4 with TRBJ2-3; 7 nucleotides line up with TRBD1. J gave up 5 bases and V 9 bases, and 8 bases lay outside the gene matches. The length of the CDR3 is 13 residues. The CDR3 bases are TGTGCCAGTATCCGGGACAGCGGAGATACGCAGTATTTT. As protein: CASIRDSGDTQYF.

The genes are TRBV2 and TRBJ2-6; no clear D. Per germline, CDR1 SNHLY and CDR2 FYNNEI. V was pared by 2 bases and J by 0 bases, with 5 bases between. The CDR3 runs 15 residues. The CDR3, as DNA: TGTGCCAGCAGTGAAATGGCCTCTGGGGCCAACGTCCTGACTTTC. It codes for CASSEMASGANVLTF. Together with reference TRBV2 and TRBJ2-6, the CDR3 gives the full variable domain: EPEVTQTPSHQVTQMGQEVILRCVPISNHLYFYWYRQILGQKVEFLVSFYNNEISEKSEIFDDQFSVERPDGSNFTLKIRSTKLEDSAMYFCASSEMASGANVLTFGAGSRLTVL.

The rearrangement uses TRBV19 and TRBJ1-1; the match to TRBD1 covers 8 bases. The germline gives CDR1 LNHDA, CDR2 SQIVND (reference sequence). CDR3 size: 15 residues. After removal of 3 bases from V and 3 bases from J, the junction contained 6 bases not matched to a gene. The CDR3 loop is CASSMWEDRDTEAFF. The CDR3 region has the DNA TGTGCCAGTAGTATGTGGGAGGACAGGGACACTGAAGCTTTCTTT.

The chain has TRBV5-1 and TRBJ1-4; weak D call: TRBD1 (6 bases). Germline CDR1 is SGHRS and CDR2 is YFSETQ. With 4 bases removed from V and 5 bases from J, the gap between germline ends came to 18 bases. The CDR3 has 16 residues. The CDR3 protein is CASSLANGQLNEKLFF. The CDR3 DNA follows: TGCGCCAGCAGCCTGGCAAACGGACAGTTAAATGAAAAACTGTTTTTT.

V gene TRBV3-1 (or the pseudogene TRBV3-2) combines with J gene TRBJ2-5; 12 nucleotides line up with TRBD2. This CDR3 has 16 amino acids. Germline V gene data show CDR1 as LGHDT and CDR2 as YNNKEL (reference sequence). The junction had 7 bases not matched to a gene; V was cut back by 3 bases and J by 5 bases. CDR3 in DNA: TGTGCCAGCAGCCACGCCGGGACTAGCGGGTCTGAGACCCAGTACTTC. Its protein is CASSHAGTSGSETQYF.

The V gene is TRBV11-1, the J gene TRBJ2-2, with 10 bases matching TRBD1. J was trimmed by 4 bases and V by 7 bases; bases with no gene match: 9. Per the germline V gene, CDR1 is SGHAT and CDR2 is FQDESV (reference sequence). This CDR3 spans 16 amino acids. Here the CDR3 DNA reads TGTGCCAGCACCTTTGGAGGGACAGGGGCCACCGGGGAGCTGTTTTTT. This sequence encodes CASTFGGTGATGELFF.

This clone was found a few times. The rearrangement uses TRBV6-2 or TRBV6-3 and TRBJ2-5; a possible D gene is TRBD1 (5 bases). The ends were cut back, 5 bases at V and 0 bases at J, with 25 bases in the middle. Germline values: CDR1 MNHEY, CDR2 SVGEGT. This CDR3 is 19 amino acids long. CDR3 nucleotide sequence: TGTGCCAGCAGTGCACAGTTGGGCGCAAGGGGAATGTACCAAGAGACCCAGTACTTC. It codes for CASSAQLGARGMYQETQYF.

V is TRBV29-1 and J is TRBJ2-5; D call uncertain. The CDR3 extends over 13 amino acids. Deletions cut 6 bases from V and 1 base from J, with 12 bases between. The germline gives CDR1 SQVTM, CDR2 ANQGSEA. The CDR3 DNA follows: TGCAGCGTCCCTTTCGGTAGCCAAGAGACCCAGTACTTC. Residues: CSVPFGSQETQYF.

The rearrangement links TRBV2 to TRBJ2-7, with TRBD2 matching 10 bases. V was pared by 5 bases and J by 0 bases, with 7 bases of the junction left unmatched. The CDR3 spans 16 residues. Germline V gene sequence: CDR1 SNHLY, CDR2 FYNNEI. CDR3 in amino acids: CASSNPGTSVSYEQYF. CDR3 nucleotides: TGTGCCAGCAGTAATCCCGGGACTAGCGTCTCCTACGAGCAGTACTTC.

The J gene is TRBJ2-4, the V gene TRBV28, with 8 nucleotides matching TRBD1. Germline CDR1 and CDR2: MDHEN and SYDVKM. The CDR3 length is 15 residues. After removal of 5 bases from V and 6 bases from J, the junction contained 9 bases not matched to a gene. The CDR3 loop reads CASSPAGGMGNIQYF. The CDR3 DNA is TGTGCCAGCAGTCCCGCAGGGGGCATGGGAAACATTCAGTACTTC.

The rearrangement joins TRBV7-9 to TRBJ2-5; 10 nucleotides line up with TRBD1. J gave up 0 bases and V 1 base, and 5 bases lay outside the gene matches. This CDR3 contains 17 residues. The germline V gene has CDR1 SEHNR and CDR2 FQNEAQ (reference sequence). The CDR3 sequence is CASSLGTGGRYQETQYF. The CDR3 DNA reads as TGTGCCAGCAGCTTAGGGACAGGGGGACGGTACCAAGAGACCCAGTACTTC.

V gene TRBV6-6 combines with J gene TRBJ2-5, with D possibly matching TRBD1 (6 bases). The V end was cut by 0 bases, the J end by 4 bases, with 9 bases between. This CDR3 contains 14 residues. Germline CDR1 reads MNHNY; CDR2 reads SVGAGI (reference sequence). The CDR3 loop reads CASSYSDSRETQYF. For the CDR3, the DNA is TGTGCCAGCAGTTACTCGGACAGCCGAGAGACCCAGTACTTC.

This clone has just one count. J is TRBJ2-1 and V is TRBV5-5; 12 bases fit TRBD2. Per the germline V gene, CDR1 is SGHKS and CDR2 is YYEKEE (reference sequence). The ends lost 4 bases at V and 9 bases at J; junction bases unmatched: 5. CDR3 length equals 14 residues. Written as DNA, the CDR3 is TGTGCCAGCAGCACGGGACTAGCGGGCGGTGAGCAGTTCTTC. This gives the protein CASSTGLAGGEQFF.

This sequence joins TRBV19 and TRBJ2-1, with 13 positions matching TRBD2. Trimming took 2 bases from V and 7 from J; bases not matched to a gene: 5. Germline V CDR1 and CDR2: LNHDA, SQIVND (reference sequence). This CDR3 is 16 amino acids long. CDR3 DNA: TGTGCCAGTAGTATACGGACTAGCGGGAGTGGGAATGAGCAGTTCTTC. Translation: CASSIRTSGSGNEQFF.

The rearrangement uses TRBV6-1 and TRBJ2-2, with a tentative D call TRBD2 (6 bases). Germline V gene data show CDR1 as MNHNS and CDR2 as SASEGT. The CDR3 is made up of 16 amino acids. Trimming removed 3 bases at V and 0 bases at J, with 11 bases between. This CDR3 is CASSEELAANTGELFF. Here the CDR3 DNA reads TGTGCCAGCAGTGAGGAACTAGCCGCGAACACCGGGGAGCTGTTTTTT.

This clone showed up just once. The junction does not match germline at one end; this may be a read error. The rearrangement links TRBV7-8 to TRBJ2-1; 11 bases fit TRBD2. Germline V CDR1 and CDR2: SGHVS, FQNEAQ. The CDR3 contains 16 residues. The CDR3, as DNA: TGTGCCAGCAGCGTAGCCGGGACTAGCGGATACAATGAGCAGTTCTTC. It codes for CASSVAGTSGYNEQFF.

The CDR3 nucleotides read TGTGCCAGCAGCTTAGGAGGATCTGCTGGAAACACCATATATTTT. Protein product: CASSLGGSAGNTIYF. The rearrangement joins TRBV7-2 to TRBJ1-3; D unresolved. Deletions cut 1 base from V and 2 bases from J, with 9 bases between. The CDR3 is 15 residues long. From germline, CDR1 is SGHTA and CDR2 FQGNSA.

The rearrangement joins TRBV5-1 to TRBJ1-1, with D perhaps TRBD1 (5 bases). With 1 base removed from V and 1 base from J, the gap between germline ends came to 11 bases. This CDR3 region has 15 residues. Germline V gene sequence: CDR1 SGHRS, CDR2 YFSETQ. The CDR3 DNA reads TGCGCCAGCAGCTTGTTAGGGGTGACGAACACTGAAGCTTTCTTT. Protein product: CASSLLGVTNTEAFF.

This chain links TRBV27 with TRBJ2-7; 8 bases agree with TRBD2. Germline V gene sequence: CDR1 MNHEY, CDR2 SMNVEV (reference sequence). The length of the CDR3 is 15 residues. Trimming cost V 5 bases and J 2 bases; bases outside gene matches: 8. Written as DNA, the CDR3 is TGTGCCAGCAGTCTACAGGCGGGGGGTACCTACGAGCAGTACTTC. Its translation is CASSLQAGGTYEQYF.

The J gene is TRBJ2-7, the V gene TRBV24-1; D possibly corresponds to TRBD1 (6 bases). Trimming removed 10 bases at V and 6 bases at J, with 21 bases between. Germline CDR1 is KGHDR and CDR2 is SFDVKD. CDR3 size: 14 residues. This CDR3 is CATTHRARLVEQYF. The CDR3 nucleotides read TGTGCCACAACTCACAGGGCGCGCCTGGTCGAGCAGTACTTC.

The chain has TRBV12-3 or TRBV12-4 and TRBJ2-7; D gene ambiguous. The CDR3 length is 12 residues. V gave up 3 bases and J gave up 4 bases, with 7 bases separating them. The CDR3 nucleotides are TGTGCCAGCAGTTTTCAGCGTTACGAGCAGTACTTC. This codes for CASSFQRYEQYF.

This chain uses TRBV5-6 with TRBJ2-2, with 11 bases identical to TRBD2. Germline V gene sequence: CDR1 SGHDT, CDR2 YYEEEE. Trimming cost V 0 bases and J 7 bases; bases outside gene matches: 11. The CDR3 has 18 residues. The CDR3 region is CASSLVTSGRRGGGELFF. The CDR3, as DNA: TGTGCCAGCAGCTTGGTAACTAGCGGGAGACGCGGGGGCGGGGAGCTGTTTTTT. Full variable domain (rest looked up from reference TRBV5-6 and TRBJ2-2): DAGVTQSPTHLIKTRGQQVTLRCSPKSGHDTVSWYQQALGQGPQFIFQYYEEEERQRGNFPDRFSGHQFPNYSSELNVNALLLGDSALYLCASSLVTSGRRGGGELFFGEGSRLTVL.